Shown below are 14 T cell receptor beta chains from a single sample sequenced in a study of spatial heterogeneity in lung cancer. Study observations and caveats: For expanded intratumoral alpha and beta TCRs, counts tracked tumor mutation counts.

This sample's time point: sample taken at primary tumor resection. TCRdb called the 5' RACE reads again in MiXCR, with one record for every CDR3 protein. The sample shows 15,000 to 20,000 distinct CDR3 sequences, roughly 6% of them seen only once. No antigen has been identified for these receptors. The specimen comprised lung tumor tissue, sampled at surgery. These TCRs come from a female donor with early-stage non-small cell lung cancer.

This clonotype came up many times. The chain links TRBV7-2 to TRBJ2-7; the match to TRBD2 covers 12 bases. After removal of 2 bases from V and 5 bases from J, the junction contained 7 bases not matched to a gene. This CDR3 comprises 16 residues. CDR1 is SGHTA and CDR2 is FQGNSA in the germline V gene. In DNA form, the CDR3 reads TGTGCCAGCAGCTTACAGACTAGCGGGAGCACCCACGAGCAGTACTTC. This sequence encodes CASSLQTSGSTHEQYF.

This clonotype has at least ten counts. This chain connects TRBV2 to TRBJ2-3; D unresolved. The CDR3 loop spans 15 amino acids. Germline V gene lookup returns CDR1 SNHLY and CDR2 FYNNEI. With 4 bases removed from V and 6 bases from J, the gap between germline ends came to 17 bases. The CDR3 is CASSALGGVEDTQYF. CDR3 bases: TGTGCCAGCAGTGCCTTGGGCGGCGTGGAGGATACGCAGTATTTT.

This clonotype has a count of ten or more. CDR3 residues: CSAWDRRSNTQYF. The DNA for the CDR3 is TGCAGTGCTTGGGACAGACGAAGTAATACGCAGTATTTT. The chain has TRBV20-1 and TRBJ2-3, with 7 bases fitting TRBD1. Losses at the gene ends were 5 bases for V and 7 bases for J; bases not matched to a gene: 9. The length of the CDR3 is 13 residues. The germline V gene has CDR1 DFQATT and CDR2 SNEGSKA (reference sequence).

This clonotype was recorded at least ten times. CDR3 bases: TGCGCCAGCAGCAAGACAGGGGGCGCCCAGTCCGGGGCCAACGTCCTGACTTTC. This sequence encodes CASSKTGGAQSGANVLTF. The gene calls are TRBV5-1 and TRBJ2-6; 10 positions match TRBD1. This CDR3 comprises 18 residues. With 4 bases clipped from V and 4 bases from J, the junction kept 11 bases outside the gene matches. The germline CDR1 and CDR2 sequences are SGHRS and YFSETQ.

The table lists this clonotype with many counts. V is TRBV6-2 or TRBV6-3 and J is TRBJ2-7, with 14 bases fitting TRBD2. Germline assignment: CDR1 MNHEY and CDR2 SVGEGT. CDR3 size: 13 residues. The V and J ends lost 6 bases and 5 bases, in that order; junction bases with no gene match: 0. DNA of the CDR3: TGTGCCAGCAGGGGACTAGCGGGAGACGAGCAGTACTTC. Translation gives CASRGLAGDEQYF.

At least ten counts were recorded for this clonotype. The CDR3 region has the DNA TGTGCCAGCAGCCCCCTCACGGGAAACACCGGGGAGCTGTTTTTT. This translates into CASSPLTGNTGELFF. The chain uses TRBV7-2 and TRBJ2-2; tentative D call: TRBD2 (5 bases). The CDR3 has 15 residues. CDR1 is SGHTA and CDR2 is FQGNSA in the germline V gene. Trimming took off 5 bases at V and 2 bases at J, with 12 bases between the two ends.

This clonotype was found many times. The J gene is TRBJ1-6, the V gene TRBV7-2; 7 bases fit TRBD1. Germline CDR1 is SGHTA and CDR2 is FQGNSA. This CDR3 spans 13 amino acids. The junction had 5 bases not matched to a gene; V was cut back by 1 base and J by 14 bases. The CDR3: CASSLGRQGALHF. The CDR3 DNA reads TGTGCCAGCAGCTTAGGCCGACAGGGTGCCCTCCACTTT.

This clonotype has at least ten counts. The V call is TRBV21-1, the J call TRBJ2-7; the table's D call, TRBD2, was not checked against the DNA. TRBV21-1 is tagged as a pseudogene. This CDR3 is 12 amino acids long. DNA for the CDR3: TGTGCCAGGCAGGGCCGGCTATACGAGCAGTACTTC. It is translated as CARQGRLYEQYF.

This clonotype was counted many times. The J gene is TRBJ2-2, the V gene TRBV6-2 or TRBV6-3; 11 bases are a match to TRBD2. CDR1 and CDR2 from the germline V gene are MNHEY and SVGEGT. V gave up 1 base and J gave up 1 base; unmatched junction bases: 14. The length of the CDR3 is 21 residues. In DNA form, the CDR3 reads TGTGCCAGCAGTTACTTCCCCGTTCCTAGCGGGAGGAAAAAGAACACCGGGGAGCTGTTTTTT. Translation: CASSYFPVPSGRKKNTGELFF.

This clonotype showed up many times. The gene calls are TRBV9 and TRBJ1-2; 8 bases map to TRBD1. This CDR3 has 15 amino acids. Germline CDR1 SGDLS, CDR2 YYNGEE. V lost 4 bases to trimming and J lost 8 bases; unmatched junction nucleotides: 13. This CDR3 is CASSLRQGPDPGYTF. The CDR3 nucleotides are TGTGCCAGCAGCCTTCGACAGGGGCCTGATCCCGGCTACACCTTC.

This clonotype was seen many times. This chain joins TRBV29-1 and TRBJ2-1; D might be TRBD1 (7 bases). Trimming took 2 bases from V and 6 from J, leaving 14 bases between them. The CDR3 length is 14 residues. Germline V lookup: CDR1 SQVTM, CDR2 ANQGSEA. In nucleotides, the CDR3 is TGCAGCGTTGAAAAGGCAGGGGGGTTCAATGAGCAGTTCTTC. Translation gives CSVEKAGGFNEQFF.

This clonotype was seen a handful of times. The gene calls are TRBV6-1 and TRBJ2-1; 11 bases fit TRBD1. Germline V gene sequence: CDR1 MNHNS, CDR2 SASEGT. The V and J ends lost 6 bases and 7 bases, in that order; junction bases with no gene match: 5. The CDR3 has 14 residues. CDR3 region: CASSRDRGFNEQFF. The CDR3, as DNA: TGTGCCAGCAGCCGGGACAGGGGGTTTAATGAGCAGTTCTTC.

This clonotype was seen repeatedly, ten times or more. The V and J genes are TRBV7-2 and TRBJ2-1, with 11 bases identical to TRBD2. Unmatched junction bases numbered 6, after V lost 6 bases and J lost 2 bases. This CDR3 has 16 residues. Germline V gives CDR1 SGHTA, CDR2 FQGNSA. The CDR3 DNA reads TGTGCCAGCAGACCCGGGACTAGCGGTACCTACAATGAGCAGTTCTTC. Translated: CASRPGTSGTYNEQFF. The variable domain in full, completed from reference TRBV7-2 and TRBJ2-1, reads GAGVSQSPSNKVTEKGKDVELRCDPISGHTALYWYRQSLGQGLEFLIYFQGNSAPDKSGLPSDRFSAERTGGSVSTLTIQRTQQEDSAVYLCASRPGTSGTYNEQFFGPGTRLTVL.

This clonotype rates as medium-sized. J is TRBJ2-1 and V is TRBV12-3 or TRBV12-4, with 8 bases that match TRBD2. This CDR3 comprises 17 residues. J lost 3 bases, V lost 5 bases, and 12 bases had no gene match. The CDR3, as DNA: TGTGCCAGCAGTGAGGGGCGGGGGGCAAGCCGCTACAATGAGCAGTTCTTC. This gives the protein CASSEGRGASRYNEQFF.